One sample yielded the 9 T cell receptor beta chains listed below, sequenced in a study of CD8 T cells in Susac syndrome. With random hexamers, about 0.45 to 1 ug RNA was reverse transcribed. TCRdb reprocessed the immunoSEQ multiplex PCR reads via MiXCR and lists one record per CDR3 protein. This sample has roughly 130,000 distinct CDR3 sequences, with around 94% found just once. What was sequenced was CD4+ T cells from PBMCs. The source of these receptors is a human donor with multiple sclerosis.

The J gene is TRBJ2-1, the V gene TRBV19; D unresolved. The CDR3 runs 13 residues. Germline CDR1 LNHDA, CDR2 SQIVND (reference sequence). Trimming removed 6 bases from V and 7 bases from J, with 13 bases in between. The CDR3 DNA is TGTGCCAGTAGCGACCGACTGGTGAATGAGCAGTTCTTC. Amino acids: CASSDRLVNEQFF.

The chain joins TRBV20-1 to TRBJ2-1, with a tentative D call TRBD2 (5 bases). Trimming removed 3 bases at V and 5 bases at J, with 14 bases between. There are 14 residues in the CDR3. Germline V gives CDR1 DFQATT, CDR2 SNEGSKA (reference sequence). CDR3 region: CSARDSKTNNEQFF. DNA for the CDR3: TGCAGTGCTAGGGACTCCAAAACGAACAATGAGCAGTTCTTC.

The chain is built from TRBV18 and TRBJ2-5, with D maybe TRBD2 (7 bases). The germline CDR1 and CDR2 sequences are KGHSH and LQKENI. V was clipped by 2 bases and J by 10 bases, with 17 bases between them. This CDR3 has 14 residues. The CDR3 spells CASSPSDRGGDQYF. CDR3 sequence (DNA): TGTGCCAGCTCACCATCGGACCGCGGGGGCGACCAGTACTTC.

This clonotype was detected a few times. This chain links TRBV7-2 with TRBJ1-5; D remains unclear. V lost 6 bases and J 6 bases, leaving 15 bases between the germline ends. Germline assignment: CDR1 SGHTA and CDR2 FQGNSA. The CDR3 totals 14 residues. In DNA, the CDR3 is TGTGCCAGCAGTCGGAGCGGGGAGGGTCAGCCCCAGCATTTT. Translation gives CASSRSGEGQPQHF.

This chain links TRBV11-2 with TRBJ1-1, with a tentative D call TRBD1 (5 bases). The CDR3 extends over 14 amino acids. Germline V gene lookup returns CDR1 SGHAT and CDR2 FQNNGV. V lost 7 bases and J lost 0, with 12 bases in between. The CDR3 DNA reads as TGTGCCAGCAACGACAGAGTAATGAACACTGAAGCTTTCTTT. Protein product: CASNDRVMNTEAFF.

The chain combines TRBV6-5 with TRBJ1-2; TRBD1 agrees at 9 bases. The CDR3 has 14 residues. The V gene's germline CDR1 is MNHEY and CDR2 SVGAGI. V shed 6 bases and J 8 bases; nucleotides not matched to a gene: 10. CDR3: CASRPRTGAKGYTF. The CDR3 DNA sequence: TGTGCCAGCAGACCCCGGACAGGGGCAAAGGGCTACACCTTC.

V is TRBV5-1 and J is TRBJ1-1; 8 bases align to TRBD1. Looked up from germline, CDR1 is SGHRS and CDR2 is YFSETQ. The V gene end was trimmed by 7 bases and the J gene end by 4 bases; junction bases not matched to a gene: 6. The CDR3 is 13 residues long. The CDR3 protein is CASGQGKTTEAFF. The CDR3 nucleotides are TGCGCCAGCGGACAGGGAAAAACCACTGAAGCTTTCTTT.

J is TRBJ2-5 and V is TRBV25-1; 9 bases align to TRBD1. J gave up 7 bases and V 2 bases, and 8 bases lay outside the gene matches. The CDR3 is 15 residues long. Germline V CDR1 and CDR2: MGHDK, SYGVNS. Here the CDR3 reads CASSENRGLMGTQYF. The CDR3 DNA sequence: TGTGCCAGCAGTGAAAACAGGGGGCTGATGGGGACCCAGTACTTC.

CDR3 sequence reads: CASSQVAGYSNQPQHF. CDR3 nucleotide sequence: TGCGCCAGCAGCCAAGTGGCAGGTTATAGCAATCAGCCCCAGCATTTT. This rearrangement joins TRBV4-1 to TRBJ1-5; unclear D gene. Germline CDR1 MGHRA, CDR2 YSYEKL. This CDR3 comprises 16 residues. The V end was cut by 1 base, the J end by 0 bases, with 10 bases between.